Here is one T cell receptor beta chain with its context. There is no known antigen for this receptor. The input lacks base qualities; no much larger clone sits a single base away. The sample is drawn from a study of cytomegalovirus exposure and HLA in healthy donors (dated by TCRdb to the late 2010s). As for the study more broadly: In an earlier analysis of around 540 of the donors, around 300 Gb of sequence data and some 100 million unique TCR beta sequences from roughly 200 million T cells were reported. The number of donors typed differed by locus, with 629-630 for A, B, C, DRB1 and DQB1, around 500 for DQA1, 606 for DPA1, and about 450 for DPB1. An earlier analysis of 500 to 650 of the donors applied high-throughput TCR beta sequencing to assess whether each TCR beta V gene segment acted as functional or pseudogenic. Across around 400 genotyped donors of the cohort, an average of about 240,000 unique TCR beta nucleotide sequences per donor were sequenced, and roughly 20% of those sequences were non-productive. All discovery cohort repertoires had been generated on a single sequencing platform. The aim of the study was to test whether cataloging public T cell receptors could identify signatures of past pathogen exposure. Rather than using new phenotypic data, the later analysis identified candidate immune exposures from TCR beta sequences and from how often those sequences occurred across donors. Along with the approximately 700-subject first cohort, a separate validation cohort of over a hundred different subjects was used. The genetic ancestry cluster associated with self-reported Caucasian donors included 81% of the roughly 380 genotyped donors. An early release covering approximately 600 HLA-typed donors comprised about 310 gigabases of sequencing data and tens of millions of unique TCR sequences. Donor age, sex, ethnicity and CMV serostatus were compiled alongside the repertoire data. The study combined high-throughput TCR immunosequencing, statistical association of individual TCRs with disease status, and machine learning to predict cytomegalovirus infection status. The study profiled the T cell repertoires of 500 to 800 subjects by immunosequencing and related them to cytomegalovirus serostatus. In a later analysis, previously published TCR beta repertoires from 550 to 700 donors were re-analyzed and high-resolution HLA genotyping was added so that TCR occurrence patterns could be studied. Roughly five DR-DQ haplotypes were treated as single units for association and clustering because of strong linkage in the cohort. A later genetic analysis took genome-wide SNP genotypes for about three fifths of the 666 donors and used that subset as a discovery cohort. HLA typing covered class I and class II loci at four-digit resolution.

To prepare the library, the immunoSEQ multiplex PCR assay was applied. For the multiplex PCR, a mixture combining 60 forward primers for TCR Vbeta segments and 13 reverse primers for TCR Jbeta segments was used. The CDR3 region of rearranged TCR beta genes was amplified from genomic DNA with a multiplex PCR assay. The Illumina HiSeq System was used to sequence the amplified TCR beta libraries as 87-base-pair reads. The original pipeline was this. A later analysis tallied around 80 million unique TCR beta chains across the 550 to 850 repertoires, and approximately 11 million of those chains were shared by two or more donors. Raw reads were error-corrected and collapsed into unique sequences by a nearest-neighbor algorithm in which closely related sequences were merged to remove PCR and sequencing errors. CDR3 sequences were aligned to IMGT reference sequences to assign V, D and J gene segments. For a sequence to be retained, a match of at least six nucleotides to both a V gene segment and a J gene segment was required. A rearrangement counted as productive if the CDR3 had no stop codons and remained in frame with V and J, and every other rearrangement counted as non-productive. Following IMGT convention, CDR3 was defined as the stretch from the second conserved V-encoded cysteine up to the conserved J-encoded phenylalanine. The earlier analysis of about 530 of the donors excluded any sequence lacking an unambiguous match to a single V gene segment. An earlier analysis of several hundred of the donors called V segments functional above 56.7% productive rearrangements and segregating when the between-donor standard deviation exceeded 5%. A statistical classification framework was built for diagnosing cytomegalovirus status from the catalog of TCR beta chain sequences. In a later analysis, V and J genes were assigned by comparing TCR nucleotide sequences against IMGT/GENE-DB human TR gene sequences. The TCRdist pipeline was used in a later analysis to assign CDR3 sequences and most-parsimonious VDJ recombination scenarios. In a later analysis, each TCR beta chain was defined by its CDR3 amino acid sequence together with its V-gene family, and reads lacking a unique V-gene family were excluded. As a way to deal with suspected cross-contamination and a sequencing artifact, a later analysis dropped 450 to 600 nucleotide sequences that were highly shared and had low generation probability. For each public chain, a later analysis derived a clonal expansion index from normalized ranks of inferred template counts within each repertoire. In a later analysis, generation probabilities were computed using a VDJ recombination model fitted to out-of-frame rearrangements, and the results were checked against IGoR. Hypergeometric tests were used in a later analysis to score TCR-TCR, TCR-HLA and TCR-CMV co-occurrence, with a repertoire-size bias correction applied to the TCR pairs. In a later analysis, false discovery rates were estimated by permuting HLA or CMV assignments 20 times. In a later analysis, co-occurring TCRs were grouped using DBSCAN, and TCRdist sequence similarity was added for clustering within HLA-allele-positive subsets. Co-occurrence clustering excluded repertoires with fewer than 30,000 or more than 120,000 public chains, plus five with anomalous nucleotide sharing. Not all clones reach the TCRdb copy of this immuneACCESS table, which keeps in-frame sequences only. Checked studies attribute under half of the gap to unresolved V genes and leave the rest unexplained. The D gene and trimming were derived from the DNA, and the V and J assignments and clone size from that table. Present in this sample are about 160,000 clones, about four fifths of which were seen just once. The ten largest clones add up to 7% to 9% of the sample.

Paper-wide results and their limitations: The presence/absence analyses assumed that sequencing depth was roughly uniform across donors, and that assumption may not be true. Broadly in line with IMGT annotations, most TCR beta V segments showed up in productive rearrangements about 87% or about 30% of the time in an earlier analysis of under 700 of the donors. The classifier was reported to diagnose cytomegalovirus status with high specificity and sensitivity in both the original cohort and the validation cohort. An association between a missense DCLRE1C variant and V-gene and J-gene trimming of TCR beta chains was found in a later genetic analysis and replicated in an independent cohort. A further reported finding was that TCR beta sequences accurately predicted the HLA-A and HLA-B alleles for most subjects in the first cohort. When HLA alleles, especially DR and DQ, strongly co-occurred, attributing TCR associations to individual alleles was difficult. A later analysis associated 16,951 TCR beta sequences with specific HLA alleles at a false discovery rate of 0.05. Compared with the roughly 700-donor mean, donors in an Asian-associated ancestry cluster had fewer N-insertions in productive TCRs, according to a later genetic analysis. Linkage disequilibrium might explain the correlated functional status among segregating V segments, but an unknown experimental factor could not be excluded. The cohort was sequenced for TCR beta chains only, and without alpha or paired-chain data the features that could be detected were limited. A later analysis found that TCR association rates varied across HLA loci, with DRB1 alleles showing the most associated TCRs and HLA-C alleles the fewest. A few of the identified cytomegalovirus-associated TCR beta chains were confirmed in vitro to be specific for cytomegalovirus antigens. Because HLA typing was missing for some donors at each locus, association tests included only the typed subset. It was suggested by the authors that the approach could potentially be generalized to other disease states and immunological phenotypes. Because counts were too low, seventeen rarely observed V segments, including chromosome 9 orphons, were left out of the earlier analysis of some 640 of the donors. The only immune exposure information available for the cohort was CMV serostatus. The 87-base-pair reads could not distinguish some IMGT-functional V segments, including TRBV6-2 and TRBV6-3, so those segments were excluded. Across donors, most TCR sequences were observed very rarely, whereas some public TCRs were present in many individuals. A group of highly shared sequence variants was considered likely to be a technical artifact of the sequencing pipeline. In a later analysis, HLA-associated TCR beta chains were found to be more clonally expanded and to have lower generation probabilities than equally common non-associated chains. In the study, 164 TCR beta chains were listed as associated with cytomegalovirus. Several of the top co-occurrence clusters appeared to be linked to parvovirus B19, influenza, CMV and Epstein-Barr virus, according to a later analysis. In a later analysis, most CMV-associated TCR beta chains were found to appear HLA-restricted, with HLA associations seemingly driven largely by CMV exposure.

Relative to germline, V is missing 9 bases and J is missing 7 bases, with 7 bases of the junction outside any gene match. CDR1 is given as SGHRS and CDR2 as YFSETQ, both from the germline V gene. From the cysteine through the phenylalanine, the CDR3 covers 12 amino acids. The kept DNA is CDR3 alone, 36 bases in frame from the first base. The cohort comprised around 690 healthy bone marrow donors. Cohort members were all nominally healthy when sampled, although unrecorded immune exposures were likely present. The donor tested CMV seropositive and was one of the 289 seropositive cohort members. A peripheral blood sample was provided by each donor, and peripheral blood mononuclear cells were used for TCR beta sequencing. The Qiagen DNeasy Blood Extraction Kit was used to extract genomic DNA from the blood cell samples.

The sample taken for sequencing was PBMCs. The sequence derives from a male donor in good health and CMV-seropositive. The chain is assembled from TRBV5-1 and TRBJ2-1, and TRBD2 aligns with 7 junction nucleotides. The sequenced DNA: TGCGCCACCCGCCTCGGGGGGAATGAGCAGTTCTTC. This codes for CATRLGGNEQFF.